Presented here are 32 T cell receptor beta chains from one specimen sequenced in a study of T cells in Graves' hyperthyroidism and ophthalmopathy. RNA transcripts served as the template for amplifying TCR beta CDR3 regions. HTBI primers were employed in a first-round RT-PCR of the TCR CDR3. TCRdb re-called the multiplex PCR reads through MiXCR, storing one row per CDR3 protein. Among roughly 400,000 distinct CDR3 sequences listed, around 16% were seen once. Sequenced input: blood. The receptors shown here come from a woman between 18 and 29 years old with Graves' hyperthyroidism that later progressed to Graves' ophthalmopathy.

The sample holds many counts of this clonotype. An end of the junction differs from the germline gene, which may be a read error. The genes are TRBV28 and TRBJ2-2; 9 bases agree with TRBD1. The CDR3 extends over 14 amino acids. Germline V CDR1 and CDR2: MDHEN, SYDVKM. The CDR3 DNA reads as TGTGCCAGCTGGACAGGGGTGAACGCCGGGGAGCTGTTTTTT. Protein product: CASWTGVNAGELFF.

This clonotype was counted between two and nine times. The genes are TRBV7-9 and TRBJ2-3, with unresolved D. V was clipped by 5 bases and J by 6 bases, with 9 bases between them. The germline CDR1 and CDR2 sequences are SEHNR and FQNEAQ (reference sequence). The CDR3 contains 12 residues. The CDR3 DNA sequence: TGTGCCAGCAGCGTAGTAGGGGATACGCAGTATTTT. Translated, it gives CASSVVGDTQYF.

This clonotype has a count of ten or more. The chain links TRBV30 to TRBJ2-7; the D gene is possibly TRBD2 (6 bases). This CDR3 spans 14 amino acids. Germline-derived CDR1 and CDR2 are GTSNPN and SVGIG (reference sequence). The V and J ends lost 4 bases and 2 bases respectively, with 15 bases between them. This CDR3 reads CAWNGMGGAYEQYF. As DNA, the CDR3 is TGTGCCTGGAACGGTATGGGCGGGGCCTACGAGCAGTACTTC. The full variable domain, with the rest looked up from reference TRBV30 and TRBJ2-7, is SQTIHQWPATLVQPVGSPLSLECTVEGTSNPNLYWYRQAAGRGLQLLFYSVGIGQISSEVPQNLSASRPQDRQFILSSKKLLLSDSGFYLCAWNGMGGAYEQYFGPGTRLTVT.

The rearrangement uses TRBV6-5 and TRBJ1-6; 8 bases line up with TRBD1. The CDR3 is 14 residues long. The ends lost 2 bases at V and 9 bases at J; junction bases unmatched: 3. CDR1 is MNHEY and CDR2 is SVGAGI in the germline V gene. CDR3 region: CASSYRTGPSPLHF. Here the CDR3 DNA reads TGTGCCAGCAGTTACCGGACAGGGCCTTCACCCCTCCACTTT.

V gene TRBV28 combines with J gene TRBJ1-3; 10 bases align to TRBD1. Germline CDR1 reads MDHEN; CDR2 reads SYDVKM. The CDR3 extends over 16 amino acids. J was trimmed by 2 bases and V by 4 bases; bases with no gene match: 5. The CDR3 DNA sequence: TGTGCCAGCAGTTCGACAGGGGGCGCGCCTGGAAACACCATATATTTT. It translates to CASSSTGGAPGNTIYF.

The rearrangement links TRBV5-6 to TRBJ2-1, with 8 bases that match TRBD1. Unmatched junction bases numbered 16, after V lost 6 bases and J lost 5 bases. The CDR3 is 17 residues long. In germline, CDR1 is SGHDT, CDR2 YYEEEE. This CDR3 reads CASITQGARLFDNEQFF. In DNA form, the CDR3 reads TGTGCCAGCATCACTCAGGGGGCTCGATTGTTTGACAATGAGCAGTTCTTC.

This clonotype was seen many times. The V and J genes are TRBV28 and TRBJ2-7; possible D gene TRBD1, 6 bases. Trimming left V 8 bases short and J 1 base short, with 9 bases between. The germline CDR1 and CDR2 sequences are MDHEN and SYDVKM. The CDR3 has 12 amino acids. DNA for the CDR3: TGTGCCAGCGCCAGGGGTTCCTACGAGCAGTACTTC. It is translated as CASARGSYEQYF.

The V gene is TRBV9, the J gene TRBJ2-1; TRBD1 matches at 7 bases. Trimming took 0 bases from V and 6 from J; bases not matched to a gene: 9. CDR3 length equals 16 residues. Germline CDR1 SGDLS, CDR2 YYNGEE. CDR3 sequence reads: CASSVEGAFVVNEQFF. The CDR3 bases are TGTGCCAGCAGCGTAGAGGGGGCGTTTGTGGTCAATGAGCAGTTCTTC.

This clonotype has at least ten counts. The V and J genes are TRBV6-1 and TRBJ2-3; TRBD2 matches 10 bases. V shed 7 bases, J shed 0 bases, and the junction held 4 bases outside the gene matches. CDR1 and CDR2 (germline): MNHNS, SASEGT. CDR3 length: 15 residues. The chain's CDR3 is CASIRTSGSTDTQYF. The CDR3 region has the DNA TGTGCCAGCATCAGGACTAGCGGAAGCACAGATACGCAGTATTTT.

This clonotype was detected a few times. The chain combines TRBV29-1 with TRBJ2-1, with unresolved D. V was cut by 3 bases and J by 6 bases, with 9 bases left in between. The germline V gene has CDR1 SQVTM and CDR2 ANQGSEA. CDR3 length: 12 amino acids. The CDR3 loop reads CSVDPDVNEQFF. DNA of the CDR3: TGCAGCGTTGACCCCGATGTCAATGAGCAGTTCTTC.

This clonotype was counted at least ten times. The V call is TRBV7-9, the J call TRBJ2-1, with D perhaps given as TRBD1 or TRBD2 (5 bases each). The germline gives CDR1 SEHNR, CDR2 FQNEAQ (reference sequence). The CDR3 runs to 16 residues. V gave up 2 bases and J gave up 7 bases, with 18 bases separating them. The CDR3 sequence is CASSLSLADGGNEQFF. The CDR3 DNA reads TGTGCCAGCAGCTTAAGCCTAGCTGATGGGGGTAATGAGCAGTTCTTC.

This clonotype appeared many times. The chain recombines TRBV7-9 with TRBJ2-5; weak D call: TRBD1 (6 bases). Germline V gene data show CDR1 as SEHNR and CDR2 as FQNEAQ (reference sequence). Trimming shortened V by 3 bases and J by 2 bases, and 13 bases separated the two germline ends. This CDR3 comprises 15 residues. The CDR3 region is CASSFDLDRQETQYF. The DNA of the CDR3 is TGTGCCAGCAGCTTCGACCTGGACAGACAAGAGACCCAGTACTTC.

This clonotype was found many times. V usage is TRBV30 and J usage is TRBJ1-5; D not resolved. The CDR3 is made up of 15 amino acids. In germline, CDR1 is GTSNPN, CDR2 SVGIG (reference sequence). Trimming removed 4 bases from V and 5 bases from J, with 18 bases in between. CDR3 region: CAWTVGGSLDQPQHF. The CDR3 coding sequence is TGTGCCTGGACCGTAGGCGGGTCGTTGGATCAGCCCCAGCATTTT.

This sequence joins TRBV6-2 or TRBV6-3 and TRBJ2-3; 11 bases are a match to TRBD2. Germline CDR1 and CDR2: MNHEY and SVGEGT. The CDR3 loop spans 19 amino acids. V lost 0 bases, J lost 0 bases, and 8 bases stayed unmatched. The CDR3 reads CASSYSIAGGPASTDTQYF. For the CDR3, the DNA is TGTGCCAGCAGTTACTCGATAGCGGGAGGGCCGGCTAGCACAGATACGCAGTATTTT.

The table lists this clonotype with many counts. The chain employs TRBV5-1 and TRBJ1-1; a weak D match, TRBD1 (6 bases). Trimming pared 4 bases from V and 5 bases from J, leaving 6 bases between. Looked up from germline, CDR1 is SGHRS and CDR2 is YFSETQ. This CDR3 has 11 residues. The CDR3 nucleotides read TGCGCCAGCAGCGGGACAACTGAAGCTTTCTTT. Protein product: CASSGTTEAFF.

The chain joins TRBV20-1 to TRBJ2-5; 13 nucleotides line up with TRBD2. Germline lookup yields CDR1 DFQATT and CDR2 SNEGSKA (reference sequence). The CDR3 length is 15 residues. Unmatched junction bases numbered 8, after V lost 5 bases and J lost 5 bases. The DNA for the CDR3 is TGCAGTGCTCAGAGACTAGCGGGAGGATGGGAGACCCAGTACTTC. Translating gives CSAQRLAGGWETQYF.

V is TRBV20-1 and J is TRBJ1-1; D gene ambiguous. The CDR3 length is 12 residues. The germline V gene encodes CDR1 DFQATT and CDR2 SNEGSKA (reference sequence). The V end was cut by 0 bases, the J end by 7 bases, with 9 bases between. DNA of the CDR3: TGCAGTGCTAGAGATCAGGCAGTTGAAGCTTTCTTT. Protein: CSARDQAVEAFF.

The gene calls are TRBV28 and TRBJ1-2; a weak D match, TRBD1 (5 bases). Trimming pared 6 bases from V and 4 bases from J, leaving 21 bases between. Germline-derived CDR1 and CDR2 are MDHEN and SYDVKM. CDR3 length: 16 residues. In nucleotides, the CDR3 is TGTGCCAGCAGACTCCTAGCGGGGGGTAGAGGCTATGGCTACACCTTC. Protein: CASRLLAGGRGYGYTF.

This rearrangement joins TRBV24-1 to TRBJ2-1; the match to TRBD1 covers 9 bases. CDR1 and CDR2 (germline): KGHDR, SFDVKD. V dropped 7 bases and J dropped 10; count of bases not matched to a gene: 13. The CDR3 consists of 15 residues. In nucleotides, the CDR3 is TGTGCCACCAGCCCCCGGAGGACAGGGGTGGACGAGCAGTTCTTC. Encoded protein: CATSPRRTGVDEQFF.

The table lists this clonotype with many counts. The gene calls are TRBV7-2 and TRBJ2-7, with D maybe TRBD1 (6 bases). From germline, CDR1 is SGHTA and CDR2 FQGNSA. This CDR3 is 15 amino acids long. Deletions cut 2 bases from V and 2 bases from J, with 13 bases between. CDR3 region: CASSLRAGATYEQYF. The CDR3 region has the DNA TGTGCCAGCAGCTTAAGGGCAGGGGCCACCTACGAGCAGTACTTC.

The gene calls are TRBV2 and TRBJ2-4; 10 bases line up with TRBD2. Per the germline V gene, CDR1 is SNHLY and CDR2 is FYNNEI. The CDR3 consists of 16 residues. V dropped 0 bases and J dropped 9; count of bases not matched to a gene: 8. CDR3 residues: CASSEALAGVEGIQYF. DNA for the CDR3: TGTGCCAGCAGTGAAGCTCTAGCGGGAGTAGAGGGCATTCAGTACTTC.

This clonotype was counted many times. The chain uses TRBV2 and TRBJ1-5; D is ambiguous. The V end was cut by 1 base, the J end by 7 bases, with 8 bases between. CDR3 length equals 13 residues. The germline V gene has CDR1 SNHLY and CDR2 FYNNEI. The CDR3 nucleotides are TGTGCCAGCAGTGAAGGGCGGCGGCAGCCCCAGCATTTT. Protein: CASSEGRRQPQHF.

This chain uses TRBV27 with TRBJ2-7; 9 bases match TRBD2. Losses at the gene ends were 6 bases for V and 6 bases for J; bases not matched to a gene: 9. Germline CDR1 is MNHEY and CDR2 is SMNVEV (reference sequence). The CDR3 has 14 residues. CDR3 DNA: TGTGCCAGCAGAACGGGACTAGCCAAGGCCGAGCAGTACTTC. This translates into CASRTGLAKAEQYF.

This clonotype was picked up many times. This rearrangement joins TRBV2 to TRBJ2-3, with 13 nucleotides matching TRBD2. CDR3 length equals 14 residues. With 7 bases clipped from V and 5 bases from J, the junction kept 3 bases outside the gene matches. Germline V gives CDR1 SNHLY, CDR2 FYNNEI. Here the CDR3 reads CASKLAGGLDTQYF. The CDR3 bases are TGTGCCAGCAAACTAGCGGGAGGGTTAGATACGCAGTATTTT.

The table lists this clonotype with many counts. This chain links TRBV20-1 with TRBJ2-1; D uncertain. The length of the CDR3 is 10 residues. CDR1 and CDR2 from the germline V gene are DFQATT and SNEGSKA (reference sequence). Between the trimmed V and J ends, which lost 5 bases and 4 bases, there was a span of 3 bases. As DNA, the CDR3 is TGCAGTGCTCGATACAATGAGCAGTTCTTC. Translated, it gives CSARYNEQFF.

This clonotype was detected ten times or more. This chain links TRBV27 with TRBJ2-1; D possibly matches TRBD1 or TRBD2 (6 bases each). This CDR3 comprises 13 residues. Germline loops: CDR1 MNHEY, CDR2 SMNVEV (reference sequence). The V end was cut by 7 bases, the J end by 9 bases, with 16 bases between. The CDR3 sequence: CASIKREGGEQFF. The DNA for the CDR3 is TGTGCCAGCATAAAGCGCGAGGGGGGTGAGCAGTTCTTC.

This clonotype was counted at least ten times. CDR3: CASVSGAYGYTF. Written as DNA, the CDR3 is TGTGCCAGCGTATCAGGGGCCTATGGCTACACCTTC. The chain carries TRBV6-2 or TRBV6-3 and TRBJ1-2; tentatively, D is TRBD1 (6 bases). V was clipped by 8 bases and J by 4 bases, with 11 bases between them. CDR3 length: 12 residues. CDR1 and CDR2 (germline): MNHEY, SVGEGT.

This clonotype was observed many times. CDR3 bases: TGTGCCAGCAGTTTAGATAAAGCGGGAGTGGCCCAGTACTTC. This sequence encodes CASSLDKAGVAQYF. V gene TRBV27 combines with J gene TRBJ2-5, with 8 nucleotides matching TRBD2. Germline lookup yields CDR1 MNHEY and CDR2 SMNVEV (reference sequence). With 2 bases clipped from V and 9 bases from J, the junction kept 8 bases outside the gene matches. The CDR3 has 14 amino acids.

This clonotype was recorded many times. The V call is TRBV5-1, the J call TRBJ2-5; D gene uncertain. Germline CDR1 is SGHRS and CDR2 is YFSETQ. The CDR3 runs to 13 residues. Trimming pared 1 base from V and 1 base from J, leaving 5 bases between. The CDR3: CASSLRPQETQYF. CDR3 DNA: TGCGCCAGCAGCTTGAGGCCCCAAGAGACCCAGTACTTC. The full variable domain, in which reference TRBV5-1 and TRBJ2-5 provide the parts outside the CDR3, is KAGVTQTPRYLIKTRGQQVTLSCSPISGHRSVSWYQQTPGQGLQFLFEYFSETQRNKGNFPGRFSGRQFSNSRSEMNVSTLELGDSALYLCASSLRPQETQYFGPGTRLLVL.

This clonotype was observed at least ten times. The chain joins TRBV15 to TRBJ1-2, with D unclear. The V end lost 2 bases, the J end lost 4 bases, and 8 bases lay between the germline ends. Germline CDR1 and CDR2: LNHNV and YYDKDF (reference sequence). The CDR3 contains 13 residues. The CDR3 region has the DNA TGTGCCACCAGCAGAACGGGTGGCTATGGCTACACCTTC. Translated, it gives CATSRTGGYGYTF.

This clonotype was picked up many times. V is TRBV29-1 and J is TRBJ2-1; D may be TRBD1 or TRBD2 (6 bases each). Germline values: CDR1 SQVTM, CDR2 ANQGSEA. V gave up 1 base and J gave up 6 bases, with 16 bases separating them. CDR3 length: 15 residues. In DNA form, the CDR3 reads TGCAGCGTTGAAGTGAAGGGGGGCGCCGGCAATGAGCAGTTCTTC. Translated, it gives CSVEVKGGAGNEQFF.

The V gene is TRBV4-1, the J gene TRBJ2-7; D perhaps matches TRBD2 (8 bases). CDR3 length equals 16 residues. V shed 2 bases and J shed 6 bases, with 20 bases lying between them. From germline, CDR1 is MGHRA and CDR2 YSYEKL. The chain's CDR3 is CASSQQGGSGSVEQYF. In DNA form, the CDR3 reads TGCGCCAGCAGCCAACAGGGGGGCAGCGGGAGTGTCGAGCAGTACTTC.